One sample yielded the 13 T cell receptor beta chains listed below, sequenced in a study of follicular helper T cells after annual influenza vaccination. Documented time point: 2013-2014 season, 7 days after vaccination. Sequenced by immunoSEQ multiplex PCR; TCRdb stores in-frame clones only, minus some. This table holds about 10,000 clones, more than 65% found once. Sequences were derived from CXCR5- memory CD4+ T cells sorted from blood, sampled 7 days after influenza vaccination. The receptors derive from an adult who received the influenza vaccine.

V gene TRBV5-1 combines with J gene TRBJ2-7, with 7 bases fitting TRBD2. Unmatched junction bases numbered 6, after V lost 1 base and J lost 2 bases. Germline lookup yields CDR1 SGHRS and CDR2 YFSETQ. This CDR3 is 15 amino acids long. The CDR3 protein is CASSLRVGGAYEQYF. In DNA, the CDR3 is TGCGCCAGCAGCTTGAGAGTTGGGGGGGCCTACGAGCAGTACTTC.

This clone was counted once. The chain has TRBV7-9 and TRBJ2-5; D possibly corresponds to TRBD2 (6 bases). V was clipped by 0 bases and J by 1 base, with 9 bases between them. The length of the CDR3 is 15 residues. In germline, CDR1 is SEHNR, CDR2 FQNEAQ (reference sequence). The CDR3 sequence is CASSLAGSGQETQYF. The CDR3 DNA sequence: TGTGCCAGCAGCTTAGCGGGTAGCGGCCAAGAGACCCAGTACTTC.

The V call is TRBV25-1, the J call TRBJ2-1; the match to TRBD2 covers 7 bases. The CDR3 length is 15 residues. The V gene end was trimmed by 4 bases and the J gene end by 7 bases; junction bases not matched to a gene: 10. Per germline, CDR1 MGHDK and CDR2 SYGVNS. The CDR3 DNA reads as TGTGCCAGCAGTGCCGGTAGCGGGCCTCCTAATGAGCAGTTCTTC. It yields the protein CASSAGSGPPNEQFF.

This rearrangement joins TRBV28 to TRBJ2-2; D possibly corresponds to TRBD1 (5 bases). V lost 6 bases, J lost 2 bases, and 13 bases lay in between. Looked up from germline, CDR1 is MDHEN and CDR2 is SYDVKM. The CDR3 consists of 15 residues. The CDR3 sequence: CASRVSRGNTGELFF. CDR3 nucleotides: TGTGCCAGCAGGGTCAGTAGGGGAAACACCGGGGAGCTGTTTTTT.

This sequence joins TRBV5-1 and TRBJ1-1; the D gene is possibly TRBD1 (5 bases). This CDR3 is 15 amino acids long. V dropped 1 base and J dropped 3 bases, with 13 bases sitting between them. The V gene's germline CDR1 is SGHRS and CDR2 YFSETQ. CDR3 DNA: TGCGCCAGCAGCTTGTCGGCGGGGGTGGACACTGAAGCTTTCTTT. Its protein product is CASSLSAGVDTEAFF.

The rearrangement uses TRBV6-1 and TRBJ1-2; 11 bases map to TRBD1. The CDR3 covers 15 residues. CDR1 MNHNS and CDR2 SASEGT come from the germline V gene. The ends lost 5 bases at V and 3 bases at J; junction bases unmatched: 5. Written as DNA, the CDR3 is TGTGCCAGCAGTCGGACGGGACAGGGGGACTATGGCTACACCTTC. Residues: CASSRTGQGDYGYTF.

The chain recombines TRBV6-6 with TRBJ2-7; TRBD2 matches at 10 bases. Germline V gene sequence: CDR1 MNHNY, CDR2 SVGAGI (reference sequence). Trimming removed 2 bases from V and 4 bases from J; junction bases left unmatched: 5. The CDR3 totals 15 residues. This CDR3 reads CASSYETSGAYEQYF. Written as DNA, the CDR3 is TGTGCCAGCAGTTACGAAACTAGCGGGGCGTACGAGCAGTACTTC.

The V call is TRBV5-5, the J call TRBJ1-6; TRBD1 matches 7 bases. The CDR3 covers 12 residues. Germline V gene lookup returns CDR1 SGHKS and CDR2 YYEKEE (reference sequence). The V gene end was trimmed by 5 bases and the J gene end by 11 bases; junction bases not matched to a gene: 4. In nucleotides, the CDR3 is TGTGCCAGCAGGCGACAGGGCGCACCCCTCCACTTT. The encoded protein is CASRRQGAPLHF.

V usage is TRBV7-8 and J usage is TRBJ2-7, with D possibly called TRBD1 or TRBD2 (6 bases each). The germline V gene has CDR1 SGHVS and CDR2 FQNEAQ. This CDR3 spans 14 amino acids. The V end was cut by 4 bases, the J end by 3 bases, with 13 bases between. The CDR3 sequence: CASSSSGGNYEQYF. Here the CDR3 DNA reads TGTGCCAGCAGCTCCTCCGGGGGCAACTACGAGCAGTACTTC. The full variable domain, its missing parts supplied by reference TRBV7-8 and TRBJ2-7, is GAGVSQSPRYKVAKRGQDVALRCDPISGHVSLFWYQQALGQGPEFLTYFQNEAQLDKSGLPSDRFFAERPEGSVSTLKIQRTQQEDSAVYLCASSSSGGNYEQYFGPGTRLTVT.

The gene calls are TRBV5-1 and TRBJ2-3; 8 nucleotides align to TRBD1. V gave up 5 bases and J gave up 5 bases; unmatched junction bases: 7. CDR1 and CDR2 (germline): SGHRS, YFSETQ. This CDR3 is 14 amino acids long. The chain's CDR3 is CASSPQGARDTQYF. Written as DNA, the CDR3 is TGCGCCAGCAGTCCTCAGGGGGCCAGAGATACGCAGTATTTT.

The genes are TRBV29-1 and TRBJ2-5, with D tentatively TRBD1 (6 bases). CDR3 length equals 12 residues. Trimming cost V 7 bases and J 3 bases, with 12 bases left between them. Per germline, CDR1 SQVTM and CDR2 ANQGSEA. The CDR3 sequence: CSAIAGEETQYF. The CDR3 DNA reads TGCAGCGCTATCGCAGGGGAAGAGACCCAGTACTTC.

The V call is TRBV5-1, the J call TRBJ2-3; D might be TRBD2 (6 bases). From germline, CDR1 is SGHRS and CDR2 YFSETQ. The CDR3 runs 17 residues. V was clipped by 3 bases and J by 3 bases, with 20 bases between them. As DNA, the CDR3 is TGCGCCAGCAGCTCCCCGGTTGAGGCGGGGTTGACAGATACGCAGTATTTT. Its protein product is CASSSPVEAGLTDTQYF.

The chain has TRBV2 and TRBJ2-2; D is possibly TRBD1 (5 bases). The CDR3 contains 15 residues. Germline V gene lookup returns CDR1 SNHLY and CDR2 FYNNEI. Trimming cost V 6 bases and J 0 bases, with 11 bases left between them. CDR3 sequence reads: CASRMGRANTGELFF. The CDR3 DNA follows: TGTGCCAGCAGGATGGGCAGGGCGAACACCGGGGAGCTGTTTTTT. Drawing the rest from reference TRBV2 and TRBJ2-2, the complete variable domain is EPEVTQTPSHQVTQMGQEVILRCVPISNHLYFYWYRQILGQKVEFLVSFYNNEISEKSEIFDDQFSVERPDGSNFTLKIRSTKLEDSAMYFCASRMGRANTGELFFGEGSRLTVL.